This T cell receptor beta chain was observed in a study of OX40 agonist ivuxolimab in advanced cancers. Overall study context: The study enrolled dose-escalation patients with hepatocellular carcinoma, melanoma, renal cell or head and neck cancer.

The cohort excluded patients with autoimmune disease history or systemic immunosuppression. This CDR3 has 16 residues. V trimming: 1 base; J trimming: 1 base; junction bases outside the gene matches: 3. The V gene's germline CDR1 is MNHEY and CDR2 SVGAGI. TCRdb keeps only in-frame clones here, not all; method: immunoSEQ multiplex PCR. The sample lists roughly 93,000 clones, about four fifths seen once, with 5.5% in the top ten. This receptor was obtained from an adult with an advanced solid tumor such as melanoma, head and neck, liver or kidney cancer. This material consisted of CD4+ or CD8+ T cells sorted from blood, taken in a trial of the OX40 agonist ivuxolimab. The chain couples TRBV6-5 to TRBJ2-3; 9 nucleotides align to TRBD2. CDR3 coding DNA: TGTGCCAGCAGTTACTTTAGCGGGAGCGGCACAGATACGCAGTATTTT. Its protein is CASSYFSGSGTDTQYF.